One and the same sample provided the 9 T cell receptor beta chains below, sequenced in a study of shared clonotypes between healthy human individuals. Naive CD8 cells comprised CD45RO-negative, CCR7-positively selected cells, excluding terminally differentiated effector memory CD45RA+ cells. Only in-frame clones appear in the TCRdb table, and some are missing; sequencing was by immunoSEQ multiplex PCR. The sample carries about 2,200,000 clones, more than 85% recorded once. Material: naive CD8+ T cells from PBMCs. The receptors here all came from a man aged 18 to 30 in good health. Some clones in this sample may be carry-over from other donors' samples.

The chain links TRBV6-1 to TRBJ1-5; the D is unclear. Deletions cut 3 bases from V and 0 bases from J, with 12 bases between. This CDR3 has 16 amino acids. Germline CDR1 MNHNS, CDR2 SASEGT. In DNA, the CDR3 is TGTGCCAGCAGTGAGGGCAGGTCACCTAGCAATCAGCCCCAGCATTTT. It specifies CASSEGRSPSNQPQHF.

This chain uses TRBV5-1 with TRBJ2-7; TRBD2 aligns across 8 bases. The CDR3 spans 15 residues. Germline loops: CDR1 SGHRS, CDR2 YFSETQ. J gave up 4 bases and V 2 bases, and 8 bases lay outside the gene matches. The CDR3 DNA reads TGCGCCAGCAGCTTTTCGATCCGGGGGGGATACGAGCAGTACTTC. Translated: CASSFSIRGGYEQYF.

The V and J genes are TRBV9 and TRBJ1-1; no definite D call. There are 16 residues in the CDR3. CDR1 is SGDLS and CDR2 is YYNGEE in the germline V gene. V was shortened by 5 bases and J by 1 base, with 18 bases between the two germline ends. For the CDR3, the DNA is TGTGCCAGCAGTTACGACGGGCAAGGCAGGAACACTGAAGCTTTCTTT. This translates into CASSYDGQGRNTEAFF.

The chain couples TRBV27 to TRBJ2-1, with D possibly being TRBD2 (5 bases). The CDR3 extends over 16 amino acids. Looked up from germline, CDR1 is MNHEY and CDR2 is SMNVEV (reference sequence). Trimming stripped 5 bases from V and 6 bases from J, with 20 bases between. The CDR3 DNA reads as TGTGCCAGCAGTACTTTGAGCCCCAGGCGGGTCAATGAGCAGTTCTTC. It codes for CASSTLSPRRVNEQFF.

V is TRBV14 and J is TRBJ2-7, with TRBD1 matching over 9 bases. V was clipped by 3 bases and J by 3 bases; unmatched bases: 9. CDR3 length: 16 residues. Germline-derived CDR1 and CDR2 are SGHDN and FVKESK. This chain's CDR3 is CASSHGEDRGFYEQYF. The CDR3 DNA reads TGTGCCAGCAGCCATGGGGAGGACAGGGGTTTCTACGAGCAGTACTTC. Full variable domain (remainder filled in from reference TRBV14 and TRBJ2-7): EAGVTQFPSHSVIEKGQTVTLRCDPISGHDNLYWYRRVMGKEIKFLLHFVKESKQDESGMPNNRFLAERTGGTYSTLKVQPAELEDSGVYFCASSHGEDRGFYEQYFGPGTRLTVT.

As DNA, the CDR3 is TGTGCCATCAGTGAAAGTGGGAGCCTCTACGAGCAGTACTTC. Encoded protein: CAISESGSLYEQYF. The chain joins TRBV10-3 to TRBJ2-7; the D gene is possibly TRBD2 (5 bases). The CDR3 runs 14 residues. V shed 3 bases and J shed 3 bases, with 12 bases lying between them. In germline, CDR1 is ENHRY, CDR2 SYGVKD.

As to this clone: Additional DNA sequences in this sample encode the identical CDR3. The chain uses TRBV27 and TRBJ2-1; D unclear. The germline V gene encodes CDR1 MNHEY and CDR2 SMNVEV (reference sequence). This CDR3 is built from 12 residues. Trimming cost V 4 bases and J 7 bases, with 8 bases left between them. The CDR3 is CASSYPGNEQFF. The CDR3 DNA follows: TGTGCCAGCAGTTACCCCGGGAATGAGCAGTTCTTC.

Only one count was recorded for this clone. The gene calls are TRBV30 and TRBJ2-7; D may be TRBD1 or TRBD2 (6 bases each). V dropped 2 bases and J dropped 6 bases, with 11 bases sitting between them. This CDR3 has 12 residues. In germline, CDR1 is GTSNPN, CDR2 SVGIG (reference sequence). The CDR3 loop reads CAWSPGALEQYF. CDR3 coding DNA: TGTGCCTGGAGTCCGGGGGCCCTCGAGCAGTACTTC. Together with reference TRBV30 and TRBJ2-7, the CDR3 gives the full variable domain: SQTIHQWPATLVQPVGSPLSLECTVEGTSNPNLYWYRQAAGRGLQLLFYSVGIGQISSEVPQNLSASRPQDRQFILSSKKLLLSDSGFYLCAWSPGALEQYFGPGTRLTVT.

This chain joins TRBV29-1 and TRBJ1-1; 7 bases fit TRBD1. This CDR3 has 15 amino acids. Germline V gene data show CDR1 as SQVTM and CDR2 as ANQGSEA. After removal of 7 bases from V and 0 bases from J, the junction contained 11 bases not matched to a gene. This CDR3 reads CSAITGAGVNTEAFF. The CDR3 DNA reads TGCAGCGCCATTACAGGGGCCGGGGTGAACACTGAAGCTTTCTTT. The full variable domain, in which reference TRBV29-1 and TRBJ1-1 provide the parts outside the CDR3, is SAVISQKPSRDICQRGTSLTIQCQVDSQVTMMFWYRQQPGQSLTLIATANQGSEATYESGFVIDKFPISRPNLTFSTLTVSNMSPEDSSIYLCSAITGAGVNTEAFFGQGTRLTVV.